This is a list of T cell receptor beta chains from one sample in a study of blood T cell repertoires in COVID-19. Sequencing used immunoSEQ multiplex PCR; TCRdb keeps in-frame clones, though not all of them. The sample consists of under 350,000 clones, approximately 85% of them appearing once. Sequenced input: peripheral blood. Every receptor here comes from a human donor in a cohort sampled during active COVID-19. CDR3s include the opening cysteine and the closing phenylalanine or tryptophan. D genes are given only for firm matches. Clone size is stated in some rows and not others, as once, few, many or a class when expanded.

v_gene: TRBV9
j_gene: TRBJ1-5
d_gene: TRBD1
abundance: NA
CDR3aa: CASSAGQGNQPQHF
CDR3nt: TGTGCCAGCAGCGCCGGACAGGGCAATCAGCCCCAGCATTTT

v_gene: TRBV14
j_gene: TRBJ1-2
d_gene: NA
abundance: few
CDR3aa: CASSQEFRPSPYGYTF
CDR3nt: TGTGCCAGCAGCCAAGAGTTCAGACCTAGCCCTTATGGCTACACCTTC

v_gene: TRBV10-3
j_gene: TRBJ2-7
d_gene: NA
abundance: NA
CDR3aa: CAITPGVTYEQYF
CDR3nt: TGTGCCATCACCCCAGGGGTGACATACGAGCAGTACTTC

v_gene: TRBV5-1
j_gene: TRBJ1-3
d_gene: TRBD1
abundance: NA
CDR3aa: CASSLPSGTGTGNTIYF
CDR3nt: TGCGCCAGCAGCTTGCCATCCGGGACAGGGACTGGAAACACCATATATTTT

v_gene: TRBV5-4
j_gene: TRBJ1-2
d_gene: NA
abundance: few
CDR3aa: CASTLSFGGYQYGYTF
CDR3nt: TGTGCCAGCACCCTCAGTTTTGGCGGGTACCAGTATGGCTACACCTTC

v_gene: TRBV3-1/TRBV3-2
j_gene: TRBJ1-2
d_gene: NA
abundance: NA
CDR3aa: CASSPGGGALNYGYTF
CDR3nt: TGTGCCAGCAGCCCGGGGGGAGGGGCTCTTAACTATGGCTACACCTTC

v_gene: TRBV12-3/TRBV12-4
j_gene: TRBJ2-7
d_gene: NA
abundance: NA
CDR3aa: CASMDGGSYEQYF
CDR3nt: TGTGCCAGCATGGACGGGGGTTCCTACGAGCAGTACTTC

v_gene: TRBV4-1
j_gene: TRBJ2-2
d_gene: NA
abundance: NA
CDR3aa: CASSTWTATGELFF
CDR3nt: TGCGCCAGCAGCACCTGGACAGCGACCGGGGAGCTGTTTTTT

v_gene: TRBV2
j_gene: TRBJ2-7
d_gene: NA
abundance: NA
CDR3aa: CASSETATSYEQYF
CDR3nt: TGTGCCAGCAGTGAGACAGCTACTTCCTACGAGCAGTACTTC

v_gene: TRBV30
j_gene: TRBJ2-1
d_gene: NA
abundance: NA
CDR3aa: CAWSGLSSYNEQFF
CDR3nt: TGTGCCTGGAGTGGCCTGAGCTCCTACAATGAGCAGTTCTTC

v_gene: TRBV2
j_gene: TRBJ2-3
d_gene: NA
abundance: NA
CDR3aa: CASRHGERTDTQYF
CDR3nt: TGTGCCAGCAGACACGGGGAGCGCACAGATACGCAGTATTTT

v_gene: TRBV5-6
j_gene: TRBJ1-4
d_gene: TRBD1
abundance: NA
CDR3aa: CASSLTGGREKLFF
CDR3nt: TGTGCCAGCAGCCTGACAGGGGGCCGTGAAAAACTGTTTTTT

v_gene: TRBV5-4
j_gene: TRBJ1-4
d_gene: NA
abundance: once
CDR3aa: CASSLDVSGSNEKLFF
CDR3nt: TGTGCCAGCAGCTTGGATGTGTCAGGGTCAAATGAAAAACTGTTTTTT

v_gene: TRBV12-3/TRBV12-4
j_gene: TRBJ1-1
d_gene: NA
abundance: NA
CDR3aa: CASSFSGNTEAFF
CDR3nt: TGTGCCAGCAGTTTTTCAGGGAACACTGAAGCTTTCTTT

v_gene: TRBV7-9
j_gene: TRBJ2-2
d_gene: TRBD1
abundance: NA
CDR3aa: CASSTRQGLLAGELFF
CDR3nt: TGTGCCAGCAGCACCCGACAGGGTCTTTTGGCCGGGGAGCTGTTTTTT

v_gene: TRBV6-5
j_gene: TRBJ1-4
d_gene: NA
abundance: once
CDR3aa: CASSRGVDEKLFF
CDR3nt: TGTGCCAGCAGTCGCGGGGTCGATGAAAAACTGTTTTTT

v_gene: TRBV5-1
j_gene: TRBJ2-2
d_gene: TRBD1
abundance: NA
CDR3aa: CASSLWTGEAGELFF
CDR3nt: TGCGCCAGCAGCTTATGGACAGGGGAGGCGGGGGAGCTGTTTTTT

v_gene: TRBV19
j_gene: TRBJ1-4
d_gene: TRBD1
abundance: NA
CDR3aa: CASSRTGTGERKLFF
CDR3nt: TGTGCCAGTAGTAGAACCGGGACAGGGGAAAGAAAACTGTTTTTT

v_gene: TRBV4-1
j_gene: TRBJ1-1
d_gene: TRBD1
abundance: few
CDR3aa: CASSYPTGRTEAFF
CDR3nt: TGCGCCAGCAGCTACCCGACAGGGAGAACTGAAGCTTTCTTT

v_gene: TRBV5-1
j_gene: TRBJ1-4
d_gene: NA
abundance: NA
CDR3aa: CASSLGGTNEKLFF
CDR3nt: TGCGCCAGCAGCTTGGGAGGAACTAATGAAAAACTGTTTTTT

v_gene: TRBV3-1/TRBV3-2
j_gene: TRBJ2-7
d_gene: NA
abundance: NA
CDR3aa: CASSQVDRGNYEQYF
CDR3nt: TGTGCCAGCAGCCAAGTTGACCGGGGGAACTACGAGCAGTACTTC

v_gene: TRBV5-8
j_gene: TRBJ1-1
d_gene: TRBD1
abundance: NA
CDR3aa: CASSYQTGGFTEAFF
CDR3nt: TGTGCCAGCAGCTACCAGACAGGGGGCTTTACTGAAGCTTTCTTT

v_gene: TRBV2
j_gene: TRBJ1-1
d_gene: TRBD1
abundance: NA
CDR3aa: CASQQLRGRTEAFF
CDR3nt: TGTGCCAGCCAGCAACTGAGGGGGCGAACTGAAGCTTTCTTT

v_gene: TRBV10-3
j_gene: TRBJ1-1
d_gene: NA
abundance: NA
CDR3aa: CAISESGALENTEAFF
CDR3nt: TGTGCCATCAGTGAGTCAGGGGCCTTAGAGAACACTGAAGCTTTCTTT

v_gene: TRBV28
j_gene: TRBJ2-6
d_gene: TRBD1
abundance: NA
CDR3aa: CASRTWDRFSSGANVLTF
CDR3nt: TGTGCCAGCAGAACTTGGGACAGATTTTCCTCTGGGGCCAACGTCCTGACTTTC

v_gene: TRBV5-1
j_gene: TRBJ2-7
d_gene: NA
abundance: NA
CDR3aa: CASSPLWGPPYEQYF
CDR3nt: TGCGCCAGCAGCCCCTTATGGGGGCCACCCTACGAGCAGTACTTC